This T cell receptor (beta chain) was sequenced during a study of spatial heterogeneity in lung cancer. On the study more broadly: PBMC samples from follow-up, where available, were sequenced a median of approximately 24 months after resection. Findings of the study overall: Resection saw ubiquitous expanded tumor TCRs appear in blood more than follow-up did.

The sample holds a few counts of this clonotype. Its antigen is unidentified. A junction end diverges from the germline sequence, so it may reflect a read error. TCRdb independently ran MiXCR on the 5' RACE reads; one entry per CDR3 protein. The table includes around 120,000 distinct CDR3 sequences, 9.5% to 15% detected once. Time point meaning: blood at routine non-recurrence follow-up after resection. The input material, whole RNA from tumor, nontumor lung or frozen PBMC, was sequenced unsorted. The clonotype was recovered from a male donor with early-stage non-small cell lung cancer. The sample in question was PBMCs, obtained at follow-up.

The CDR3 DNA is TGTGCCAGCACCTTAGCGGGGCGGCCCATCAATGAGCAGTTCTTC. Translation gives CASTLAGRPINEQFF. The chain couples TRBV7-2 to TRBJ2-1; the match to TRBD2 covers 8 bases. Germline V gives CDR1 SGHTA, CDR2 FQGNSA. The CDR3 length is 15 residues.